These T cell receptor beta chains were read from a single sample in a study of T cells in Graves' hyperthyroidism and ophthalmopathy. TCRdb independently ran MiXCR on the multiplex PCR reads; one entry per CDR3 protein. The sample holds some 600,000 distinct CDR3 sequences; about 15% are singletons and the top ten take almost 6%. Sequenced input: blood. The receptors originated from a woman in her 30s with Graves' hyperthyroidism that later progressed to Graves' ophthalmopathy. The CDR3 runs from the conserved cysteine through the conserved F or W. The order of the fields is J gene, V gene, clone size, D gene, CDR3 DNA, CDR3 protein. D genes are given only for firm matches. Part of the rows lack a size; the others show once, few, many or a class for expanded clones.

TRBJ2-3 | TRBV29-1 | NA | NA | TGCAGCGTTCCTAGGGCCCCGCGCACAGATACGCAGTATTTT | CSVPRAPRTDTQYF
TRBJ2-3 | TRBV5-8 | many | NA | TGTGCCAGCAGAGAAGGGACGACGTCAGATACGCAGTATTTT | CASREGTTSDTQYF
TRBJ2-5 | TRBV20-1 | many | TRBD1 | TGCAGTGCTGACGTACCGGGACAGGGGGCAGAGACCCAGTACTTC | CSADVPGQGAETQYF
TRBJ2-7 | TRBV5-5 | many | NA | TGTGCCAGCAGCTCCACAGGGCCGTACGAGCAGTACTTC | CASSSTGPYEQYF
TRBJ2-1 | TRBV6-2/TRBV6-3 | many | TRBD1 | TGTGCCAGCACCGATGGACCGTCCAAGCCAGGGGGTAGTGAGCAGTTCTTC | CASTDGPSKPGGSEQFF
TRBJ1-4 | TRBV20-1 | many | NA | TGCAGTGCTAGAGATCCGCAGACTAATGAAAAACTGTTTTTT | CSARDPQTNEKLFF
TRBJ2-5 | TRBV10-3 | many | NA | TGTGCCATCAGTGGAGGTAGTGAGGAGACCCAGTACTTC | CAISGGSEETQYF
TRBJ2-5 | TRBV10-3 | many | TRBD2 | TGTGCCATCAGGGCCGGGACTAGCGGGGGTGAGACCCAGTACTTC | CAIRAGTSGGETQYF
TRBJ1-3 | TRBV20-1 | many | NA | TGCAGTGCTCCCCACTTCGGGGAAGCTGGAAACACCATATATTTT | CSAPHFGEAGNTIYF
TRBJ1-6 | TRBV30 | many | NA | TGTGCCTGGAATGAGAATTGGACGACCCTCCACTTT | CAWNENWTTLHF
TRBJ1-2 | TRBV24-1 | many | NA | TGTGCCACCAGTGCCGCCTACGGCGGAAATAACAACGGCTACACCTTC | CATSAAYGGNNNGYTF
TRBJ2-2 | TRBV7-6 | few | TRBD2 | TGTGCCAGCAGCCCTGGGACTAGCGGGGGCACCGGGGAGCTGTTTTTT | CASSPGTSGGTGELFF
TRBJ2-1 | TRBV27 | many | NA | TGTGCCAGCAGTACTAGCTCCTCCTACAATGAGCAGTTCTTC | CASSTSSSYNEQFF
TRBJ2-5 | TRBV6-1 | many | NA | TGTGCCAGCAGTCCTGGAATGGCGCCCGAAGAGACCCAGTACTTC | CASSPGMAPEETQYF
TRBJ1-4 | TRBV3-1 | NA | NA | TGTGCCAGCAGCCAACCGGGGGTCGGTGAAAATCTGTCTTTT | CASSQPGVGENLSF
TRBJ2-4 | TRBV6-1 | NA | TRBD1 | TGTGCCACCTCCGGAGGCAGGGGGCGCGGCCCAGGCAAAAACATTCAGTACTTC | CATSGGRGRGPGKNIQYF
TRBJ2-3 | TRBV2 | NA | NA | TGTGCCATCGGAAGGGAGAGGTCAGATACGCAGTATTTT | CAIGRERSDTQYF
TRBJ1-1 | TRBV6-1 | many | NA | TGTGCCAGCAGTGCGTCAACAAGTATGATGAACACTGAAGCTTTCTTT | CASSASTSMMNTEAFF
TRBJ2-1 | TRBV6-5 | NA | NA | TGTGCCAGCAGTTACCAACGGGCCCGGAATGAGCAGTTCTTC | CASSYQRARNEQFF
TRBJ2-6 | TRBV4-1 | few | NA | TGCGCCAGCAGCCAGGGTCCTCCAGGGGGGGCCAACGTCCTGACTTTC | CASSQGPPGGANVLTF
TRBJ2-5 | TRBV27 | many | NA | TGTGCCAGTAAACGGACAGATCAAGAGACCCAGTACTTC | CASKRTDQETQYF
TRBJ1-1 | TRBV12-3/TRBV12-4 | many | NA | TGTGCCAGCAGTTTAGGGCCAAAGGGACAATTGAACACTGAAGCTTTCTTT | CASSLGPKGQLNTEAFF
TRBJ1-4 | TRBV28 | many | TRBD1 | TGTGCCAGCAATTTGGGGGCACTCGACAGGGGGCGCGATTTAAATGAAAAACTGTTTTTT | CASNLGALDRGRDLNEKLFF
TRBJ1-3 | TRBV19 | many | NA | TGTGCCAGTAGCAAGGACGGCGGTGGAAACACCATATATTTT | CASSKDGGGNTIYF
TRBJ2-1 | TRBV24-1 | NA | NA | TGTGCCACCAGTGATTTCAGGGCCGGGCACAATGAGCAGTTCTTC | CATSDFRAGHNEQFF
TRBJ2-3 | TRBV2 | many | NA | TGTGCCAGCGGAGTCGGGGATCTCGGCACAGATACGCAGTATTTT | CASGVGDLGTDTQYF
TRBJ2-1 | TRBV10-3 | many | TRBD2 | TGTGCCATCAGACTAGCGGACATTAACAATGAGCAGTTCTTC | CAIRLADINNEQFF
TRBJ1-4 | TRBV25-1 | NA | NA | TGTGCCAGCAGTGAATTCATAAAGGGCGAAAAACTGTTTTTT | CASSEFIKGEKLFF
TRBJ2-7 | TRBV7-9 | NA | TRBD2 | TGTGCCAGCAAACAGCGGGAGGGCCATAACGAGCAGTACTTC | CASKQREGHNEQYF
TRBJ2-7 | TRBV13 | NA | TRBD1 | TGTGCCAGCAGCTCAGGGGGCCTCCGGACCTACGAGCAGTACTTC | CASSSGGLRTYEQYF
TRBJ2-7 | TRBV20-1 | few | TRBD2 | TGCAGTGCCCCCCCCAAGAGGACTAGCGGGAGTTACGAGCAGTACTTC | CSAPPKRTSGSYEQYF
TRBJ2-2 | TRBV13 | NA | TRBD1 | TGTGCCAGCACCAAAAGCGGGACAGGGGCTAACACCGGGGAGCTGTTTTTT | CASTKSGTGANTGELFF
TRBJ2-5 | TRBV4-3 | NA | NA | TGCGCCAGCAGCCAAGCCGGGGTTGTAAGAGAGACCCAGTACTTC | CASSQAGVVRETQYF
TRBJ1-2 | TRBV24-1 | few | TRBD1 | TGTGCCACCAGCCCGGGACAGAACTATGGCTACACCTTC | CATSPGQNYGYTF
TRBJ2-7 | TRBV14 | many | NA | TGTGCCAGCAGCCAAGTAAACGAGCAGTACTTC | CASSQVNEQYF